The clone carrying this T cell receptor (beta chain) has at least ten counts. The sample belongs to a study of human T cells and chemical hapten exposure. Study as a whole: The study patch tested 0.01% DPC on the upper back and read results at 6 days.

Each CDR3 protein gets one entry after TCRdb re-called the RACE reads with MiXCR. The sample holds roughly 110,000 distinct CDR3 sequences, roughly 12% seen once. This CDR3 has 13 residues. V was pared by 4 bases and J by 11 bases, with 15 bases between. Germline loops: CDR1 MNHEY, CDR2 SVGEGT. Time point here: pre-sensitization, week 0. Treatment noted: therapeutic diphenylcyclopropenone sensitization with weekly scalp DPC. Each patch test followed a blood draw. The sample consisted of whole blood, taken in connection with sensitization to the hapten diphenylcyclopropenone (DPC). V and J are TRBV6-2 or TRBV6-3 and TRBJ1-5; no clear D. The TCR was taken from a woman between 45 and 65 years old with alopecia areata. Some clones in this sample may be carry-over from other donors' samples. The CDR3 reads CASSFSPSQSQHF. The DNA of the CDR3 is TGTGCCAGCAGTTTTTCGCCCTCCCAGTCCCAGCATTTT.